The rows below give T cell receptor beta chains drawn from one sample of a study of blood T cell repertoires in COVID-19. Sequencing used immunoSEQ multiplex PCR; TCRdb keeps in-frame clones, though not all of them. This table holds about 180,000 clones, roughly four fifths found once. The sequenced sample was peripheral blood. These receptors originate from a woman in her 70s with COVID-19, enrolled during active disease. Both conserved end residues are part of each CDR3.

j_call: TRBJ2-7; cdr3_length: 16; v_call: TRBV28; cdr3_aa: CASSLGSGGVAYEQYF
j_call: TRBJ1-5; cdr3_length: 13; v_call: TRBV5-1; cdr3_aa: CASSRTGDQPQHF
j_call: TRBJ2-5; cdr3_length: 13; v_call: TRBV28; cdr3_aa: CASSVGVRETQYF
j_call: TRBJ2-2; cdr3_length: 15; v_call: TRBV5-8; cdr3_aa: CASARGLMFTGELFF
j_call: TRBJ2-7; cdr3_length: 17; v_call: TRBV4-1; cdr3_aa: CASSQDIGTSGFYEQYF
j_call: TRBJ2-2; cdr3_length: 20; v_call: TRBV3-1/TRBV3-2; cdr3_aa: CASSQPAEMGLAGVTGELFF
j_call: TRBJ2-2; cdr3_length: 14; v_call: TRBV7-9; cdr3_aa: CASSVFAEAGELFF
j_call: TRBJ2-3; cdr3_length: 15; v_call: TRBV10-1; cdr3_aa: CASSQGGQGKDTQYF
j_call: TRBJ1-5; cdr3_length: 14; v_call: TRBV27; cdr3_aa: CASSPDYSNQPQHF
j_call: TRBJ1-1; cdr3_length: 14; v_call: TRBV7-8; cdr3_aa: CASRLRQENTEAFF
j_call: TRBJ2-2; cdr3_length: 15; v_call: TRBV5-1; cdr3_aa: CASSFGAGGTGELFF
j_call: TRBJ1-2; cdr3_length: 15; v_call: TRBV19; cdr3_aa: CASSIPQGQPGGYTF
j_call: TRBJ1-1; cdr3_length: 15; v_call: TRBV2; cdr3_aa: CASRLEQGRNTEAFF
j_call: TRBJ2-2; cdr3_length: 20; v_call: TRBV9; cdr3_aa: CASSVALASGRAKGTGELFF
j_call: TRBJ2-2; cdr3_length: 15; v_call: TRBV7-3; cdr3_aa: CASSLDGRASGELFF
j_call: TRBJ1-3; cdr3_length: 11; v_call: TRBV19; cdr3_aa: CASGARNTIYF
j_call: TRBJ2-7; cdr3_length: 14; v_call: TRBV6-1; cdr3_aa: CASSEYSARDEQYF
j_call: TRBJ2-2; cdr3_length: 16; v_call: TRBV19; cdr3_aa: CASSIVAGVVTGELFF
j_call: TRBJ2-1; cdr3_length: 15; v_call: TRBV6-5; cdr3_aa: CASSQTGIPYNEQFF
j_call: TRBJ1-5; cdr3_length: 15; v_call: TRBV28; cdr3_aa: CASSLGQGFRQPQHF
j_call: TRBJ2-5; cdr3_length: 12; v_call: TRBV3-1/TRBV3-2; cdr3_aa: CASSGGGETQYF
j_call: TRBJ1-2; cdr3_length: 11; v_call: TRBV30; cdr3_aa: CAWTPSHGYTF
j_call: TRBJ1-4; cdr3_length: 15; v_call: TRBV5-1; cdr3_aa: CASSLTGITNEKLFF
j_call: TRBJ2-6; cdr3_length: 18; v_call: TRBV5-1; cdr3_aa: CASSLAADRGRRANVLTF
j_call: TRBJ1-2; cdr3_length: 16; v_call: TRBV5-4; cdr3_aa: CASSPGGTGGDYGYTF
j_call: TRBJ1-1; cdr3_length: 17; v_call: TRBV7-8; cdr3_aa: CASSHGGGGARYAEAFF
j_call: TRBJ1-6; cdr3_length: 15; v_call: TRBV5-1; cdr3_aa: CASSFEGAYNSPLHF
j_call: TRBJ1-4; cdr3_length: 16; v_call: TRBV28; cdr3_aa: CASSSPQGSGHEKLFF
j_call: TRBJ2-7; cdr3_length: 14; v_call: TRBV6-5; cdr3_aa: CASTQTKRENEQYF
j_call: TRBJ1-5; cdr3_length: 18; v_call: TRBV6-6; cdr3_aa: CASSPRDRGPGGNQPQHF
j_call: TRBJ2-1; cdr3_length: 15; v_call: TRBV5-1; cdr3_aa: CASSLEGANYNEQFF
j_call: TRBJ2-7; cdr3_length: 15; v_call: TRBV7-8; cdr3_aa: CASSPSSGREGEQYF
j_call: TRBJ2-2; cdr3_length: 15; v_call: TRBV5-4; cdr3_aa: CASSLIRGSTGELFF
j_call: TRBJ2-7; cdr3_length: 14; v_call: TRBV6-5; cdr3_aa: CASNPGGVTGEQYF
j_call: TRBJ2-2; cdr3_length: 17; v_call: TRBV27; cdr3_aa: CASSPGLAGRDTGELFF